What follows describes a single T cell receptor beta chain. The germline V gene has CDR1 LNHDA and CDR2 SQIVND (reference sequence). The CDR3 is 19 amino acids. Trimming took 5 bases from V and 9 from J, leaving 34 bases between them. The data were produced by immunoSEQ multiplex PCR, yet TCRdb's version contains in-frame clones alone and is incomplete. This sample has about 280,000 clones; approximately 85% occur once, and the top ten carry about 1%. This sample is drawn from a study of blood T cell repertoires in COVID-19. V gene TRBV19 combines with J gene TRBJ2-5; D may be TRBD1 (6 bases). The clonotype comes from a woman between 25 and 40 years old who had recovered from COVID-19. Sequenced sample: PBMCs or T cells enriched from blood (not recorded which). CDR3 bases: TGTGCCAGTAGTGTATGGGACATCACCCAGACTGTACTAAGGGACGCCCAGTACTTC. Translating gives CASSVWDITQTVLRDAQYF.